The 20 T cell receptor beta chains given below trace back to one sample, sequenced in a study of Japanese encephalitis immunity and Zika vaccine responses. A single record per CDR3 protein comes from TCRdb applying MiXCR to the 5' RACE reads. The table has a few hundred distinct CDR3 sequences, under 2.5% seen once; the top ten hold approximately 23%. PBMCs were CFSE-labeled and cultured for five to seven days with peptide pools at roughly 0.96 ug/mL each. The sort collected unfixed, live, CD56-CD19-CD16-CD3+CD4+ CFSE-low proliferating CD4 T cells. The starting material was antigen-activated CD4+ T cells from blood, cultured, obtained during a Zika inactivated vaccine study. Receptors were obtained from an adult woman who received an inactivated Zika virus vaccine.

This clonotype is medium-sized (0.01 to 0.1%) by share. The chain has TRBV20-1 and TRBJ2-7; tentatively, D is TRBD2 (6 bases). The CDR3 sequence is 16 residues long. Germline loops: CDR1 DFQATT, CDR2 SNEGSKA (reference sequence). V lost 8 bases to trimming and J lost 2 bases, with 25 bases between them. The CDR3 nucleotides read TGCAGTCCCCTCGATAGTAGCGGCATCCCCCCCTACGAGCAGTACTTC. Amino acid sequence: CSPLDSSGIPPYEQYF.

By share, this clonotype ranks as medium-sized (0.01 to 0.1%). The chain carries TRBV13 and TRBJ1-1; 7 nucleotides align to TRBD1. Germline CDR1 is PRHDT and CDR2 is FYEKMQ (reference sequence). The length of the CDR3 is 14 residues. V was pared by 0 bases and J by 7 bases, with 5 bases of the junction left unmatched. The CDR3 sequence: CASSLGPGGIEAFF. For the CDR3, the DNA is TGTGCCAGCAGCTTAGGACCAGGGGGTATTGAAGCTTTCTTT.

In its sample, this clonotype ranks as medium-sized. The chain employs TRBV5-1 and TRBJ2-5, with 11 bases aligning to TRBD2. This CDR3 contains 15 residues. Germline V CDR1 and CDR2: SGHRS, YFSETQ. V was pared by 1 base and J by 2 bases, with 1 base of the junction left unmatched. The CDR3 sequence: CASSLTSGGQETQYF. The DNA for the CDR3 is TGCGCCAGCAGCTTGACTAGCGGGGGACAAGAGACCCAGTACTTC.

By its share, this clonotype is medium-sized. The V call is TRBV19, the J call TRBJ2-3, with D possibly TRBD1 on 6 matching bases. Germline V lookup: CDR1 LNHDA, CDR2 SQIVND (reference sequence). The CDR3 has 16 amino acids. Between the trimmed V and J ends, which lost 4 bases and 1 base, there was a span of 15 bases. The CDR3 sequence is CASSTNRAQRTDTQYF. In nucleotides, the CDR3 is TGTGCCAGTAGTACTAACAGGGCGCAGCGCACAGATACGCAGTATTTT.

Within the sample, this clonotype is large. This sequence joins TRBV7-2 and TRBJ2-3; D is perhaps TRBD2 (7 bases). This CDR3 has 14 residues. V was cut by 7 bases and J by 4 bases, with 15 bases left in between. CDR1 and CDR2 (germline): SGHTA, FQGNSA. The CDR3 DNA follows: TGTGCCAGCAATATCGGGGGGCATTCAGATACGCAGTATTTT. Translating it yields CASNIGGHSDTQYF.

This clonotype is medium-sized by share. The V gene is TRBV7-9, the J gene TRBJ1-3, with D unclear. Trimming removed 6 bases at V and 0 bases at J, with 12 bases between. CDR1 and CDR2 from the germline V gene are SEHNR and FQNEAQ (reference sequence). The CDR3 extends over 15 amino acids. CDR3 in DNA: TGTGCCAGCAGTCGTGGGCAAAGCTCTGGAAACACCATATATTTT. Protein product: CASSRGQSSGNTIYF.

This sequence joins TRBV20-1 and TRBJ2-7, with D possibly being TRBD1 (7 bases). V lost 2 bases to trimming and J lost 3 bases, with 14 bases between them. Germline V lookup: CDR1 DFQATT, CDR2 SNEGSKA (reference sequence). CDR3 size: 14 residues. The CDR3 loop is CSARLQGGDYEQYF. CDR3 nucleotide sequence: TGCAGTGCTAGACTCCAGGGGGGAGACTACGAGCAGTACTTC.

By its share, this clonotype is large (0.1 to 1%). V gene TRBV6-5 combines with J gene TRBJ2-7; D uncertain. The CDR3 sequence is 13 residues long. V gave up 0 bases and J gave up 1 base, with 4 bases separating them. In germline, CDR1 is MNHEY, CDR2 SVGAGI. Written as DNA, the CDR3 is TGTGCCAGCAGTTACTCAACTTCCTACGAGCAGTACTTC. It specifies CASSYSTSYEQYF.

This clonotype has ten or more counts. The chain combines TRBV19 with TRBJ2-5; D is possibly TRBD1 (5 bases). CDR1 and CDR2 from the germline V gene are LNHDA and SQIVND (reference sequence). The CDR3 length is 14 residues. V gave up 5 bases and J gave up 7 bases, with 17 bases separating them. CDR3 nucleotides: TGTGCCAGTAGTCTTACGACAGCCCCACGGACCCAGTACTTC. Its protein product is CASSLTTAPRTQYF.

This clonotype counts as medium-sized. The rearrangement links TRBV3-1 to TRBJ2-1; D uncertain. The germline V gene has CDR1 LGHDT and CDR2 YNNKEL (reference sequence). Trimming shortened V by 8 bases and J by 5 bases, and 7 bases separated the two germline ends. The CDR3 sequence is 11 residues long. CDR3 sequence: CASYSDNEQFF. DNA for the CDR3: TGTGCCAGCTATTCGGACAATGAGCAGTTCTTC.

This clonotype is labeled large. The V call is TRBV7-9, the J call TRBJ1-5, with D maybe TRBD1 (6 bases). CDR1 is SEHNR, CDR2 FQNEAQ, per germline (reference sequence). V was trimmed by 4 bases and J by 0 bases, leaving 10 bases between them. The CDR3 has 15 residues. The CDR3 loop is CASSYGQYSNQPQHF. DNA for the CDR3: TGTGCCAGCAGCTACGGACAGTATAGCAATCAGCCCCAGCATTTT.

In this sample, this clonotype is medium-sized. The chain couples TRBV12-3 or TRBV12-4 to TRBJ1-1; the D is unclear. This CDR3 region has 13 residues. The germline V and J ends were trimmed by 2 bases and 1 base, with 5 bases remaining between them. CDR3 residues: CASSLRQNTEAFF. CDR3 in DNA: TGTGCCAGCAGTTTAAGACAGAACACTGAAGCTTTCTTT.

Judged by abundance, this clonotype is large. The chain combines TRBV10-2 with TRBJ1-1; D is uncertain. The germline gives CDR1 WSHSY, CDR2 SAAADI. This CDR3 is built from 12 residues. Trimming removed 10 bases from V and 3 bases from J, with 12 bases in between. CDR3 DNA sequence: TGCGCCACGTCGAAAGGGCACACTGAAGCTTTCTTT. This gives the protein CATSKGHTEAFF.

This clonotype is medium-sized in the sample. The chain joins TRBV27 to TRBJ1-4; no definite D call. This CDR3 is built from 13 residues. The germline V gene encodes CDR1 MNHEY and CDR2 SMNVEV (reference sequence). Trimming shortened V by 5 bases and J by 8 bases, and 12 bases separated the two germline ends. DNA for the CDR3: TGTGCCAGCAGTAGACGGACTGGGGAAAAACTGTTTTTT. This codes for CASSRRTGEKLFF.

In this sample, this clonotype is medium-sized. The V and J genes are TRBV27 and TRBJ2-7; 8 positions agree with TRBD2. Unmatched junction bases numbered 5, after V lost 6 bases and J lost 1 base. The CDR3 has 14 amino acids. Germline V gene data show CDR1 as MNHEY and CDR2 as SMNVEV (reference sequence). CDR3 bases: TGTGCCAGCAGCCCGACTAGCGCTTCCTACGAGCAGTACTTC. It codes for CASSPTSASYEQYF.

This clonotype counts as medium-sized. This sequence joins TRBV28 and TRBJ1-5; tentative D call: TRBD1 (5 bases). Germline CDR1 is MDHEN and CDR2 is SYDVKM. V shed 5 bases and J shed 7 bases, with 12 bases lying between them. The CDR3 loop spans 13 amino acids. The DNA for the CDR3 is TGTGCCAGCAGTCTCAGGGTTGTCCAGCCCCAGCATTTT. Its protein is CASSLRVVQPQHF.

This clonotype was seen many times. This may stem from a read error, because a much larger clone lies one nucleotide away. CDR3 DNA: TGTGCCAGCAGCGCCAGGACAGGGTACGAGCAGTACTTC. It encodes CASSARTGYEQYF. This rearrangement joins TRBV5-5 to TRBJ2-7; TRBD1 aligns across 8 bases. The CDR3 has 13 residues. The V and J ends lost 4 bases and 4 bases, in that order; junction bases with no gene match: 4. Per the germline V gene, CDR1 is SGHKS and CDR2 is YYEKEE (reference sequence).

This clonotype is labeled medium-sized. The rearrangement joins TRBV29-1 to TRBJ2-3; D is undetermined. V shed 7 bases and J shed 0 bases, with 11 bases lying between them. This CDR3 has 13 amino acids. Germline V CDR1 and CDR2: SQVTM, ANQGSEA. DNA for the CDR3: TGCAGCGCCGCACCGGCTAGCACAGATACGCAGTATTTT. Translating gives CSAAPASTDTQYF.

This clonotype is labeled as large. The V call is TRBV28, the J call TRBJ2-3, with D unresolved. V was cut by 3 bases and J by 4 bases, with 11 bases left in between. Germline V gene data show CDR1 as MDHEN and CDR2 as SYDVKM. The CDR3 has 14 residues. The CDR3 nucleotides are TGTGCCAGCAGTTTTGTTGGGTCCGCAGATACGCAGTATTTT. Encoded protein: CASSFVGSADTQYF.

This clonotype ranks as large. V usage is TRBV11-1 and J usage is TRBJ2-3; 7 nucleotides agree with TRBD1. Germline V CDR1 and CDR2: SGHAT, FQDESV (reference sequence). V was pared by 7 bases and J by 0 bases, with 4 bases of the junction left unmatched. This CDR3 is 14 amino acids long. The CDR3 nucleotides are TGTGCCAGCAAAGACAGGGCCAGCACAGATACGCAGTATTTT. Translation gives CASKDRASTDTQYF.